A selection of T cell receptor beta chains follows, all from one sample in a study of T cell responses to AZD1222 COVID-19 vaccine. Assay: immunoSEQ multiplex PCR; the TCRdb copy retains only in-frame clones and omits some. The sample shows about 160,000 clones, over 75% of them seen only once. Sequences were derived from peripheral blood, sampled 28 days after the second AZD1222 dose. These receptors were collected from an adult who received the AZD1222 COVID-19 vaccine. Both conserved end residues are part of each CDR3. Fields, in order: J gene, V gene, D gene, clone size, CDR3 DNA, CDR3 protein. The D gene is left open where the match is weak. Expanded clones get a size class; other rows say once, few or many, or leave the size out.

>TRBJ2-1|TRBV29-1|NA|NA
TGCAGCGTTCCCCGAGGGTCGGGGAGGGGGGACAATGAGCAGTTCTTC
CSVPRGSGRGDNEQFF
>TRBJ2-1|TRBV7-9|TRBD2|NA
TGTGCCAGCAGCTCGACTAGCGGGAGCTCCTACAATGAGCAGTTCTTC
CASSSTSGSSYNEQFF
>TRBJ1-2|TRBV29-1|NA|NA
TGCAGCGTTGTCCTGCGGAGCTATGGCTACACCTTC
CSVVLRSYGYTF
>TRBJ2-1|TRBV9|TRBD2|NA
TGTGCCAGCAGCCATCTGGGGGGACTAGCGGGGCCCCTCTACAATGAGCAGTTCTTC
CASSHLGGLAGPLYNEQFF
>TRBJ1-2|TRBV5-1|NA|NA
TGCGCCAGCAGCTTGGTTGTAGGGGACTATGGCTACACCTTC
CASSLVVGDYGYTF
>TRBJ1-5|TRBV2|NA|NA
TGTGCCAGCAGTCTTCAGCAGCCCCAGCATTTT
CASSLQQPQHF
>TRBJ2-7|TRBV2|NA|few
TGTGCCAGCAGTGAGGCGATCGACTTCTACGAGCAGTACTTC
CASSEAIDFYEQYF
>TRBJ1-5|TRBV6-5|TRBD1|NA
TGTGCCAGCAACGACAGGGACAATCAGCCCCAGCATTTT
CASNDRDNQPQHF
>TRBJ2-2|TRBV28|NA|once
TGTGCCAGCAGTTTTGAACAGGGTCCCGGGGAGCTGTTTTTT
CASSFEQGPGELFF
>TRBJ2-5|TRBV11-3|NA|NA
TGTGCCAGCAGCTTAGTAGAGCGGAGGTACCAAGAGACCCAGTACTTC
CASSLVERRYQETQYF
>TRBJ2-3|TRBV4-1|TRBD2|NA
TGCGCCAGCAGCCTGACTAGCGAGAAAGATACGCAGTATTTT
CASSLTSEKDTQYF
>TRBJ1-1|TRBV5-1|TRBD1|once
TGCGCCAGCAGCCCCGCCTGGCAGGGGGAGACTGAAGCTTTCTTT
CASSPAWQGETEAFF
>TRBJ1-1|TRBV29-1|TRBD1|NA
TGCAGCGTGGGGGACAGGTCGCACACTGAAGCTTTCTTT
CSVGDRSHTEAFF
>TRBJ1-1|TRBV19|NA|NA
TGTGCCAGTAGTACCCAATTAGGGGGAGGAGAAGCTTTCTTT
CASSTQLGGGEAFF
>TRBJ1-3|TRBV4-2|NA|NA
TGTGCCAGCAGCCCCGGGAGGGACTCTGGAAACACCATATATTTT
CASSPGRDSGNTIYF
>TRBJ1-5|TRBV7-2|NA|NA
TGTGCCAGCAGCTTAGATATGGCAGGGTCCGGCCAGCCCCAGCATTTT
CASSLDMAGSGQPQHF
>TRBJ1-5|TRBV27|NA|NA
TGTGCCAGCAGTTTGGGGTGGGATCAGCCCCAGCATTTT
CASSLGWDQPQHF
>TRBJ1-1|TRBV15|TRBD1|NA
TGTGCCACCAGCGGTAGGACAGGGGCTACTGAAGCTTTCTTT
CATSGRTGATEAFF
>TRBJ2-1|TRBV6-5|NA|NA
TGTGCCACTAATAGGGACCTAAATGAGCAGTTCTTC
CATNRDLNEQFF
>TRBJ1-2|TRBV18|NA|NA
TGTGCCAGCTCACCAGAGGGAGAGGGCTACACCTTC
CASSPEGEGYTF
>TRBJ2-3|TRBV6-1|TRBD2|NA
TGTGCCAGCAGTGAAGCGCGGGGGGGGCTAGCCTACACAGATACGCAGTATTTT
CASSEARGGLAYTDTQYF
>TRBJ1-4|TRBV29-1|NA|NA
TGCAGCGTTGCAGGGGTGGGTGAAAAACTGTTTTTT
CSVAGVGEKLFF
>TRBJ1-1|TRBV30|TRBD1|NA
TGTGCCTGGAGTGCTGTGACAGGGCTGAACACTGAAGCTTTCTTT
CAWSAVTGLNTEAFF
>TRBJ2-3|TRBV7-2|TRBD2|NA
TGTGCCAGCAGCACACTAGCGGCCTACGGGGGAGATACGCAGTATTTT
CASSTLAAYGGDTQYF
>TRBJ2-1|TRBV7-9|TRBD2|NA
TGTGCCAGCAGCTTATCTCGCGGGAGGGCCTTAGGTGATGAGCAGTTCTTC
CASSLSRGRALGDEQFF
>TRBJ2-1|TRBV29-1|TRBD2|NA
TGCAGCGGGGGACTAGCGGCCTACAATGAGCAGTTCTTC
CSGGLAAYNEQFF
>TRBJ1-1|TRBV11-2|NA|NA
TGTGCCAGCACTCTGTCGAACACTGAAGCTTTCTTT
CASTLSNTEAFF
>TRBJ2-7|TRBV27|NA|NA
TGTGCCAGCACCCCCCTCGTGGGTAGCCACGAGCAGTACTTC
CASTPLVGSHEQYF
>TRBJ1-5|TRBV6-5|TRBD1|few
TGTGCCAGCAGCTTCAGGGGGGAAAGCAATCAGCCCCAGCATTTT
CASSFRGESNQPQHF
>TRBJ1-4|TRBV27|TRBD1|NA
TGTGCCAGCAGTTATGACAGGGCAGGAGAAAAACTGTTTTTT
CASSYDRAGEKLFF
>TRBJ2-1|TRBV5-1|TRBD2|NA
TGCGCCAGCAGCTTGGTAGCGGGTCCCTACAATGAGCAGTTCTTC
CASSLVAGPYNEQFF
>TRBJ2-1|TRBV14|TRBD2|once
TGTGCCAGCAGCCCAGGACTAGTCTCCTACAATGAGCAGTTCTTC
CASSPGLVSYNEQFF
>TRBJ2-7|TRBV10-3|TRBD1|NA
TGTGCCATCAGTGGGGACAGTCCGGCGGACGAGCAGTACTTC
CAISGDSPADEQYF
>TRBJ2-6|TRBV3-1/TRBV3-2|NA|NA
TGTGCCAGCAGCCCCTCGAGCCCTTTCTCTGGGGCCAACGTCCTGACTTTC
CASSPSSPFSGANVLTF
>TRBJ2-1|TRBV27|NA|once
TGTGCCAGCAGAGTCCAGGGGTCAAGCTCCTACAATGAGCAGTTCTTC
CASRVQGSSSYNEQFF
>TRBJ2-1|TRBV19|TRBD2|NA
TGTGCCAGTAGACCTGGACTAGGGAACAATGAGCAGTTCTTC
CASRPGLGNNEQFF
>TRBJ2-3|TRBV10-2|TRBD1|NA
TGCGCCAGCTTGAGGGGGCCTGGAAGCACAGATACGCAGTATTTT
CASLRGPGSTDTQYF